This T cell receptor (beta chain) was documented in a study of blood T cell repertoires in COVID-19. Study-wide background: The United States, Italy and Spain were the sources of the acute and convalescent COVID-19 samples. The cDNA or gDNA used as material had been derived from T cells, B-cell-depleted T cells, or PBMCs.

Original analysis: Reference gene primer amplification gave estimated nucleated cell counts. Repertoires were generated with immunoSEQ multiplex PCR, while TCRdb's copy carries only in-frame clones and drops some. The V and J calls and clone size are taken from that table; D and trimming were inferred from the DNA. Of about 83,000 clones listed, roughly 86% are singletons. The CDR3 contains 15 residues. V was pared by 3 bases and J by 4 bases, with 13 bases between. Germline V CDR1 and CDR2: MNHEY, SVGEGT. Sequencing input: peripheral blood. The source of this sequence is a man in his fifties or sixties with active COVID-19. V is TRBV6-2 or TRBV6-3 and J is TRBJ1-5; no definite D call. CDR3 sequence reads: CASSYSTVANQPQHF. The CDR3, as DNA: TGTGCCAGCAGTTATTCTACGGTAGCAAATCAGCCCCAGCATTTT.